The rows below give T cell receptor beta chains drawn from one sample of a study of T cell changes during pregnancy in multiple sclerosis. Using immunoSEQ multiplex PCR, the repertoire was profiled, and TCRdb retains in-frame clones only, with some absent. The sample records around 50,000 clones, 93% being singletons. The material sequenced was CD8+ T cells from peripheral blood mononuclear cells, taken in the second trimester of pregnancy. The receptor source for this set is a female donor with multiple sclerosis, enrolled in a pregnancy study. CDR3s include the opening cysteine and the closing phenylalanine or tryptophan. The order of the fields is D gene, clone size, V gene, J gene, CDR3 protein, CDR3 DNA. D genes are given only for firm matches. The size entry is marked missing in some rows and otherwise reads once, few, many or a size class.

TRBD2	.	TRBV2	TRBJ2-5	CASSRGEGRETQYF	TGTGCCAGCAGTCGGGGGGAGGGTAGGGAGACCCAGTACTTC
.	.	TRBV6-1	TRBJ1-5	CASSERPTVYSIDQPQHF	TGTGCCAGCAGTGAACGCCCGACAGTCTATAGCATCGATCAGCCCCAGCATTTT
TRBD2	.	TRBV27	TRBJ2-1	CASSSRLAGPIYNEQFF	TGTGCCAGCAGTTCACGACTAGCGGGCCCAATTTACAATGAGCAGTTCTTC
.	.	TRBV29-1	TRBJ2-7	CSVEEGGNEQYF	TGCAGCGTTGAAGAAGGAGGGAACGAGCAGTACTTC
.	few	TRBV5-1	TRBJ2-3	CASSLAGGRSTDTQYF	TGCGCCAGCAGCTTGGCGGGGGGCCGGAGCACAGATACGCAGTATTTT
.	.	TRBV7-9	TRBJ2-7	CASSLDSFEQYF	TGTGCCAGCAGCTTAGATTCCTTCGAGCAGTACTTC
.	.	TRBV18	TRBJ2-7	CASSPPRGGGIYEQYF	TGTGCCAGCTCACCACCGCGTGGTGGCGGGATCTACGAGCAGTACTTC
TRBD1	.	TRBV4-2	TRBJ2-7	CASSHQRGQGYEQYF	TGTGCCAGCAGCCACCAACGGGGACAGGGCTACGAGCAGTACTTC
.	.	TRBV28	TRBJ1-1	CASSLGVLETEAFF	TGTGCCAGCAGTCTAGGGGTCTTGGAGACTGAAGCTTTCTTT
TRBD2	.	TRBV4-1	TRBJ2-7	CASSQVAGGGNEQYF	TGCGCCAGCAGCCAAGTAGCGGGAGGAGGAAACGAGCAGTACTTC
.	.	TRBV23-1	TRBJ2-7	CASSQVQVNYEQYF	TGCGCCAGCAGTCAAGTACAGGTCAATTACGAGCAGTACTTC
TRBD1	.	TRBV5-1	TRBJ2-5	CASSSPLQGAQETQYF	TGCGCCAGCAGCTCCCCCTTACAGGGGGCCCAAGAGACCCAGTACTTC
TRBD2	once	TRBV19	TRBJ2-1	CASSILASGDSYNEQFF	TGTGCCAGTAGTATATTAGCTAGCGGGGACTCCTACAATGAGCAGTTCTTC
TRBD1	.	TRBV29-1	TRBJ1-2	CSVEKTGGVGYTF	TGCAGCGTTGAAAAGACAGGGGGAGTCGGCTACACCTTC
TRBD2	.	TRBV6-4	TRBJ2-1	CASSSGGVDEQFF	TGTGCCAGCAGTAGCGGGGGGGTTGATGAGCAGTTCTTC
.	.	TRBV19	TRBJ2-1	CASSRGGQAGYNEQFF	TGTGCCAGTAGTAGGGGGGGACAGGCCGGATACAATGAGCAGTTCTTC
.	.	TRBV27	TRBJ2-3	CASSLLLGEAPTDTQYF	TGTGCCAGCAGTTTACTACTAGGAGAGGCCCCCACAGATACGCAGTATTTT
TRBD2	.	TRBV27	TRBJ2-1	CASSAIRLAGGSHEQFF	TGTGCCAGCAGTGCAATCCGACTAGCGGGAGGCTCACATGAGCAGTTCTTC
.	.	TRBV27	TRBJ2-7	CASSLQDSPYEQYF	TGTGCCAGCAGTTTGCAGGACAGTCCCTACGAGCAGTACTTC
TRBD2	once	TRBV10-3	TRBJ2-3	CAIAPAGLGVDTQYF	TGTGCCATCGCCCCCGCGGGACTAGGGGTAGATACGCAGTATTTT
.	.	TRBV4-2	TRBJ1-4	CASSQEIGGAEKLFF	TGTGCCAGCAGCCAAGAAATCGGCGGGGCGGAAAAACTGTTTTTT
TRBD1	.	TRBV19	TRBJ1-5	CASSIPFPQGLEPQHF	TGTGCCAGTAGTATCCCCTTCCCACAGGGGCTGGAGCCCCAGCATTTT
TRBD1	once	TRBV11-2	TRBJ1-1	CASSSHRQGWNTEAFF	TGTGCCAGCAGCTCGCATCGACAGGGTTGGAACACTGAAGCTTTCTTT
.	.	TRBV7-2	TRBJ1-3	CASSLRLSGNTIYF	TGTGCCAGCAGCTTACGACTCTCTGGAAACACCATATATTTT
.	.	TRBV5-1	TRBJ2-3	CASQRDTDTQYF	TGCGCCAGTCAGCGAGACACAGATACGCAGTATTTT
TRBD2	.	TRBV9	TRBJ2-5	CASSLGLAGEETQYF	TGTGCCAGCAGCTTAGGACTAGCGGGAGAAGAGACCCAGTACTTC
TRBD1	.	TRBV11-2	TRBJ2-7	CASSPRDSTYEQYF	TGTGCCAGCAGCCCACGGGACAGTACCTACGAGCAGTACTTC
.	.	TRBV9	TRBJ2-7	CASSVGGGKDEQYF	TGTGCCAGCAGCGTAGGAGGGGGAAAGGACGAGCAGTACTTC
TRBD1	.	TRBV27	TRBJ2-4	CASSLNGQGNYIQYF	TGTGCCAGCAGTTTAAACGGACAGGGGAATTACATTCAGTACTTC
.	.	TRBV5-1	TRBJ1-4	CASSPDLWGLDEKLFF	TGCGCCAGCAGCCCAGACCTTTGGGGGCTGGATGAAAAACTGTTTTTT
TRBD1	.	TRBV27	TRBJ2-7	CASRQGSYEQYF	TGTGCCAGCAGACAGGGGTCCTACGAGCAGTACTTC
TRBD2	.	TRBV7-9	TRBJ2-7	CASSSGLAGGVYEQYF	TGTGCCAGCAGCTCGGGACTAGCGGGAGGGGTGTACGAGCAGTACTTC
.	.	TRBV15	TRBJ1-4	CATSRFTGPVATNEKLFF	TGTGCCACCAGCAGATTTACAGGGCCAGTTGCAACTAATGAAAAACTGTTTTTT
.	.	TRBV7-9	TRBJ2-1	CASSLNPTVPLYNEQFF	TGTGCCAGCAGCCTTAACCCTACAGTGCCTCTTTACAATGAGCAGTTCTTC
TRBD1	.	TRBV28	TRBJ1-2	CASSSDRGLDYGYTF	TGTGCCAGCAGTTCAGACAGGGGTTTGGACTATGGCTACACCTTC